A selection of T cell receptor beta chains follows, all from one sample in a study of response to subunit inactivated influenza vaccine. MiXCR, run by TCRdb on the RT-PCR reads, gives a single entry per CDR3 protein. The table has about 310,000 distinct CDR3 sequences, 21% seen once. The sample here was PBMCs from blood, taken approximately 22 months after vaccination. These receptors were taken from a man between 50 and 75 years old who received an inactivated influenza vaccine. Both conserved end residues are part of each CDR3. D genes are given only for firm matches. Clone sizes are given selectively: once, few, many, or a class where the clone is expanded.

J	V	size	D	CDR3	DNA
TRBJ2-3	TRBV20-1	few	NA	CSARDQAPGATDTQYF	TGCAGTGCTAGAGATCAGGCGCCAGGAGCCACAGATACGCAGTATTTT
TRBJ1-1	TRBV18	few	NA	CASSPPRSYSLYTEAFF	TGTGCCAGCTCACCACCGCGGTCCTACAGCCTTTACACTGAAGCTTTCTTT
TRBJ2-7	TRBV5-1	few	NA	CASTPGVPSYEQYF	TGCGCCAGCACCCCCGGGGTTCCCTCCTACGAGCAGTACTTC
TRBJ2-3	TRBV18	NA	NA	CASSADSRKDTQYF	TGTGCCAGCTCAGCGGACAGTCGAAAGGATACGCAGTATTTT
TRBJ1-3	TRBV5-6	few	NA	CASRPAGIGNTIYF	TGTGCCAGCAGACCTGCAGGGATCGGAAACACCATATATTTT
TRBJ1-2	TRBV28	NA	NA	CASSLSWGRQLNPYGYTF	TGTGCCAGCAGTTTGTCCTGGGGGAGGCAGCTAAACCCCTATGGCTACACCTTC
TRBJ2-2	TRBV7-8	NA	TRBD1	CASSLGDRAGELFF	TGTGCCAGCAGCTTAGGGGACAGGGCTGGGGAGCTGTTTTTT
TRBJ2-1	TRBV7-3	NA	NA	CASSYGDRLDEQFF	TGTGCCAGCAGTTATGGCGACAGGTTAGATGAGCAGTTCTTC
TRBJ2-2	TRBV4-3	NA	TRBD1	CASSQEFVSTGVTGELFF	TGCGCCAGCAGCCAAGAATTCGTCTCGACAGGGGTCACCGGGGAGCTGTTTTTT
TRBJ1-6	TRBV5-6	many	TRBD1	CASTQTGVGSPLHF	TGTGCCAGCACCCAAACAGGGGTCGGTTCACCCCTCCACTTT
TRBJ1-1	TRBV4-1	few	NA	CASSRAGTRLEAFF	TGCGCCAGCAGCCGCGCTGGTACGAGGCTTGAAGCTTTCTTT
TRBJ2-2	TRBV27	NA	NA	CATRRNTGELFF	TGTGCCACCAGGAGAAACACCGGGGAGCTGTTTTTT
TRBJ2-5	TRBV5-6	few	NA	CASSLEMELRETQYF	TGTGCCAGCAGCTTGGAAATGGAACTACGGGAGACCCAGTACTTC
TRBJ2-1	TRBV7-9	NA	NA	CASSETVDEQFF	TGTGCCAGCAGCGAGACAGTGGATGAGCAGTTCTTC
TRBJ1-1	TRBV9	few	NA	CASSVDGDYTEAFF	TGTGCCAGCAGCGTAGATGGGGATTACACTGAAGCTTTCTTT
TRBJ1-5	TRBV18	NA	NA	CASSPEGGYQPQHF	TGTGCCAGCTCACCGGAAGGGGGTTATCAGCCCCAGCATTTT
TRBJ2-1	TRBV4-3	NA	NA	CASSQDLLPTYNEQFF	TGCGCCAGCAGCCAAGATTTACTGCCAACCTACAATGAGCAGTTCTTC
TRBJ2-3	TRBV6-1	NA	NA	CASSDRGSTDTQYF	TGTGCCAGCAGTGATCGGGGTAGCACAGATACGCAGTATTTT
TRBJ2-3	TRBV10-3	NA	TRBD2	CAISPGTKDTQYF	TGTGCCATCAGCCCCGGGACTAAGGATACGCAGTATTTT
TRBJ1-2	TRBV6-2/TRBV6-3	many	NA	CASTSDGRNYGYTF	TGTGCCAGCACCTCGGACGGTCGCAACTATGGCTACACCTTC
TRBJ2-7	TRBV7-2	NA	TRBD2	CASTRLAGGTSYEQYF	TGTGCCAGCACCCGCCTAGCGGGGGGAACCTCCTACGAGCAGTACTTC
TRBJ2-2	TRBV6-1	few	TRBD2	CASSRFSGRGTGELFF	TGTGCCAGCAGTCGGTTTAGCGGGAGAGGCACCGGGGAGCTGTTTTTT
TRBJ1-5	TRBV7-2	few	NA	CASSLGGDSNQPQHF	TGTGCCAGCAGCTTAGGGGGGGACAGCAATCAGCCCCAGCATTTT
TRBJ1-4	TRBV5-1	few	TRBD1	CASSGTGMESEKLFF	TGCGCCAGCAGCGGGACAGGGATGGAGTCGGAAAAACTGTTTTTT
TRBJ2-3	TRBV14	NA	NA	CASTGLAGDTQYF	TGTGCCAGCACAGGGCTAGCAGGAGATACGCAGTATTTT
TRBJ2-1	TRBV2	NA	TRBD2	CASSALAGYYNEQFF	TGTGCCAGCAGCGCCCTAGCGGGCTACTACAATGAGCAGTTCTTC
TRBJ1-1	TRBV12-3/TRBV12-4	many	NA	CASSNTEAFF	TGTGCCAGCAGTAACACTGAAGCTTTCTTT
TRBJ2-1	TRBV7-9	NA	TRBD2	CASSLGAGLAGNEQFF	TGTGCCAGCAGCTTAGGGGCGGGACTAGCGGGTAATGAGCAGTTCTTC
TRBJ2-4	TRBV4-2	NA	NA	CASSQDFRTVAAKNIQYF	TGTGCCAGCAGCCAAGACTTTCGGACAGTTGCAGCCAAAAACATTCAGTACTTC
TRBJ2-4	TRBV5-1	NA	TRBD1	CASSLGTGGNIQYF	TGCGCCAGCAGCTTGGGGACAGGGGGGAACATTCAGTACTTC
TRBJ1-2	TRBV10-3	many	NA	CAISEWSDGVYGYTF	TGTGCCATCAGTGAGTGGTCCGACGGGGTATATGGCTACACCTTC
TRBJ2-3	TRBV7-8	few	NA	CASSLARTDTQYF	TGTGCCAGCAGCTTAGCAAGGACAGATACGCAGTATTTT
TRBJ2-3	TRBV4-1	NA	NA	CASSHPLDTQYF	TGCGCCAGCAGCCACCCCTTGGATACGCAGTATTTT
TRBJ1-2	TRBV14	many	NA	CASSAGRIHGYTF	TGTGCCAGCAGCGCCGGGAGGATCCATGGCTACACCTTC
TRBJ2-1	TRBV11-1	NA	TRBD2	CASSLGRTSGRFGGDEQFF	TGTGCCAGCAGCTTGGGTCGAACTAGCGGGAGATTTGGTGGTGATGAGCAGTTCTTC
TRBJ1-5	TRBV9	NA	NA	CASSVGADNSNQPQHF	TGTGCCAGCAGCGTAGGGGCGGACAATAGCAATCAGCCCCAGCATTTT
TRBJ1-1	TRBV2	NA	NA	CASSDTGALNTEAFF	TGTGCCAGCAGTGACACAGGCGCTCTGAACACTGAAGCTTTCTTT
TRBJ2-2	TRBV6-2/TRBV6-3	NA	NA	CASSYSSSARTGELFF	TGTGCCAGCAGTTACTCGTCGTCCGCGCGAACCGGGGAGCTGTTTTTT
TRBJ2-5	TRBV11-2	NA	NA	CASSSVTGVSMETQYF	TGTGCCAGCAGCTCAGTCACTGGTGTTAGCATGGAGACCCAGTACTTC
TRBJ2-7	TRBV20-1	few	TRBD2	CSASLGGSIGQYF	TGCAGTGCTAGTTTAGGCGGGAGTATCGGGCAGTACTTC
TRBJ2-7	TRBV6-5	NA	NA	CASSTDRFLNEQYF	TGTGCCAGCAGTACTGACAGGTTCTTGAACGAGCAGTACTTC
TRBJ1-3	TRBV7-2	NA	NA	CASSSLAGSGNTIYF	TGTGCCAGCAGCTCCCTCGCTGGCTCTGGAAACACCATATATTTT
TRBJ1-2	TRBV6-5	few	NA	CASSYSVRVANYGYTF	TGTGCCAGCAGTTACTCTGTCAGAGTGGCTAACTATGGCTACACCTTC
TRBJ2-3	TRBV11-2	NA	NA	CASSPLAPTSTDTQYF	TGTGCCAGCAGCCCACTAGCACCGACTAGCACAGATACGCAGTATTTT
TRBJ2-3	TRBV12-3/TRBV12-4	few	TRBD2	CASSLLAAADTQYF	TGTGCCAGCAGTTTACTAGCGGCGGCCGATACGCAGTATTTT
TRBJ2-3	TRBV7-2	few	NA	CASSSRYTDTQYF	TGTGCCAGCAGTTCACGATACACAGATACGCAGTATTTT
TRBJ1-1	TRBV29-1	few	NA	CSGRQTGWTEAFF	TGCAGCGGAAGACAAACAGGGTGGACTGAAGCTTTCTTT
TRBJ2-5	TRBV5-1	once	TRBD2	CASSWTGTSKETQYF	TGCGCCAGCAGCTGGACCGGGACTAGCAAAGAGACCCAGTACTTC
TRBJ2-4	TRBV7-2	few	NA	CASSLGGSGAGSNIQYF	TGTGCCAGCAGCTTAGGAGGTAGTGGGGCAGGGTCGAACATTCAGTACTTC
TRBJ1-1	TRBV27	many	NA	CASSLFGGSTEAFF	TGTGCCAGCAGTTTATTTGGGGGAAGCACTGAAGCTTTCTTT
TRBJ1-4	TRBV20-1	NA	NA	CSARDTGGHEKLFF	TGCAGTGCTAGAGATACCGGAGGGCATGAAAAACTGTTTTTT
TRBJ2-3	TRBV12-3/TRBV12-4	few	NA	CASSLGDDTQYF	TGTGCCAGCAGTTTGGGAGACGATACGCAGTATTTT
TRBJ1-2	TRBV29-1	few	TRBD1	CSGGQDLHGYTF	TGCAGCGGAGGACAGGACCTCCATGGCTACACCTTC
TRBJ2-5	TRBV5-1	few	TRBD1	CASSWGTGGTQETQYF	TGCGCCAGCAGCTGGGGGACAGGGGGCACCCAAGAGACCCAGTACTTC
TRBJ2-2	TRBV27	NA	TRBD2	CASSLRRGEVTGELFF	TGTGCCAGCAGTTTGCGGCGGGGGGAGGTAACCGGGGAGCTGTTTTTT
TRBJ2-2	TRBV20-1	NA	NA	CSARYTGELFF	TGCAGTGCTAGATACACCGGGGAGCTGTTTTTT
TRBJ2-5	TRBV29-1	NA	NA	CSVEDLGGLEETQYF	TGCAGCGTTGAAGATCTTGGGGGGCTGGAGGAGACCCAGTACTTC